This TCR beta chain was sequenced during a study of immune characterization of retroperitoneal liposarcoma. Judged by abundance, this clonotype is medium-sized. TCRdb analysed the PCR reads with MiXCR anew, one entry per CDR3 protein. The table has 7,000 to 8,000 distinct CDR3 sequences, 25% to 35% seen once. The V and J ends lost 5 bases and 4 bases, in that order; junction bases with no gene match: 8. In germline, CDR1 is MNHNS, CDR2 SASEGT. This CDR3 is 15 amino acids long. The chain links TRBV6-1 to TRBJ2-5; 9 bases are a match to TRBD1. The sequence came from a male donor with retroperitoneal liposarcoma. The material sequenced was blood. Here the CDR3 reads CASSPGQGSAETQYF. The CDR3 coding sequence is TGTGCCAGCAGTCCGGGACAGGGCAGTGCAGAGACCCAGTACTTC.